This TCR beta chain appears in the sequencing data of a study of CD8+ T cells in alopecia areata. Study observations and caveats: Scalp clonality and expanded CD8+ clones among the top 100 showed significant decreases with tofacitinib.

This CDR3 region has 17 residues. CDR1 is GTSNPN and CDR2 is SVGIG in the germline V gene (reference sequence). The junction had 9 bases not matched to a gene; V was cut back by 0 bases and J by 2 bases. Treatment in this sample: oral pan-JAK inhibitor, 5-10 mg twice daily. As concerns this clone: Its cognate antigen is unknown.

RNA was isolated and reverse transcribed to cDNA, the sequencing template. The data were produced by immunoSEQ multiplex PCR, yet TCRdb's version contains in-frame clones alone and is incomplete. This table holds approximately 150,000 clones, 50% to 75% found once. The clonotype comes from a human donor with alopecia areata. The sample consisted of CD4+ T cells sorted from blood, taken between weeks 55 and 65, from a patient treated with tofacitinib. The gene calls are TRBV30 and TRBJ2-2; TRBD1 matches 7 bases. The DNA of the CDR3 is TGTGCCTGGAGTGTATGGGGTCAGGGGGTCAACACCGGGGAGCTGTTTTTT. Its protein product is CAWSVWGQGVNTGELFF.